A selection of T cell receptor beta chains follows, all from one sample in a study of blood T cell repertoires in COVID-19. The method was immunoSEQ multiplex PCR; TCRdb's version includes in-frame clones alone and lacks a portion of them. Among roughly 410,000 clones, about 90% were seen once, and the ten largest hold over 2%. Input material: peripheral blood. These receptors came from a woman aged 55-69 years with COVID-19, enrolled during active disease. The CDR3 runs from the conserved cysteine through the conserved F or W. Fields, in order: clone size, J gene, V gene, D gene, CDR3 DNA, CDR3 protein. D genes are given only for firm matches. Rows may omit the clone size; those that give it use once, few, many or a size class.

>once|TRBJ2-3|TRBV6-4|TRBD1
TGTGCCAGCAGTGAACAGGGACAGGATACGCAGTATTTT
CASSEQGQDTQYF
>NA|TRBJ2-3|TRBV7-9|NA
TGTGCCAGCAGCTGGGGGCCGGGACAAGATCAAGGTACGCAGTATTTT
CASSWGPGQDQGTQYF
>NA|TRBJ2-1|TRBV19|NA
TGTGCCAGTAGTAGGGCCGGCGGGGTAGTCTATGAGCAGTTCTTC
CASSRAGGVVYEQFF
>NA|TRBJ1-1|TRBV7-3|TRBD1
TGTGCCAGCAGAAAGGGGACAGGGAACACTGAAGCTTTCTTT
CASRKGTGNTEAFF
>few|TRBJ2-2|TRBV19|TRBD1
TGTGCCAGTAGTACCGACAGGGGCGCCGGGGAGCTGTTTTTT
CASSTDRGAGELFF
>NA|TRBJ2-5|TRBV6-5|NA
TGTGCCAGCAGTTCCCGTAAAGAGACCCAGTACTTC
CASSSRKETQYF
>NA|TRBJ1-5|TRBV6-1|NA
TGTGCCAGCAGTGAACACAAAGGACAGACATATAGCAATCAGCCCCAGCATTTT
CASSEHKGQTYSNQPQHF
>NA|TRBJ2-5|TRBV5-1|TRBD1
TGCGCCAGCAGCTTGGCAGGGACAGGCCAAGAGACCCAGTACTTC
CASSLAGTGQETQYF
>NA|TRBJ2-5|TRBV4-1|NA
TGCGCCAGCAGCCAATCCGAAGGACTCCGCCGAGGGACCCAGTACTTC
CASSQSEGLRRGTQYF
>NA|TRBJ2-7|TRBV9|TRBD1
TGTGCCAGCAGCGTAATTCGGACAGGGGGTAACTTC
CASSVIRTGGNF
>NA|TRBJ1-6|TRBV28|NA
TGTGCCAGCAGTTTATTAGGCAGGACCCTCCACTTT
CASSLLGRTLHF
>NA|TRBJ1-1|TRBV18|TRBD1
TGTGCCAGCTCACCAGAGTTACAGGGGGTGGCGAACACTGAAGCTTTCTTT
CASSPELQGVANTEAFF
>many|TRBJ2-2|TRBV7-8|TRBD1
TGTGCCAGCAGCTTAAGGTTAATGGCCGACAGGGCCGGCGGGGAGCTGTTTTTT
CASSLRLMADRAGGELFF
>NA|TRBJ1-4|TRBV3-1/TRBV3-2|NA
TGTGCCAGCAGCACCTACCGGGAAAAACTGTTTTTT
CASSTYREKLFF
>NA|TRBJ1-1|TRBV3-1/TRBV3-2|NA
TGTGCCAGCAGCCAAGGGGGGGGCAGCACTGAAGCTTTCTTT
CASSQGGGSTEAFF
>NA|TRBJ1-2|TRBV28|NA
TGTGCCAGCCGGCTGACAGGACCCTATGGCTACACCTTC
CASRLTGPYGYTF
>once|TRBJ2-5|TRBV10-2|TRBD2
TGCGCCAGCAGGAAGCGGGGGGGCGGCGAGACCCAGTACTTC
CASRKRGGGETQYF
>NA|TRBJ2-7|TRBV6-2/TRBV6-3|NA
TGTGCCAGCAGCCTCAACTACGAGCAGTACTTC
CASSLNYEQYF
>NA|TRBJ2-7|TRBV27|NA
TGTGCCACCCTAAGAGGGAGATCCTACGAGCAGTACTTC
CATLRGRSYEQYF
>NA|TRBJ1-1|TRBV28|NA
TGTGCCAGCAGCCGACTTAAGCCGGGGACTGAAGCTTTCTTT
CASSRLKPGTEAFF
>once|TRBJ2-7|TRBV6-2/TRBV6-3|NA
TGTGCCAGCAGTTACTCGACTGGGCGGGGCCTGACCTACGAGCAGTACTTC
CASSYSTGRGLTYEQYF
>NA|TRBJ1-5|TRBV7-9|NA
TGTGCCAGCAGCTTAGGAGACAATCAGCCCCAGCATTTT
CASSLGDNQPQHF
>NA|TRBJ2-5|TRBV11-2|NA
TGTGCCAGCAGCTTGAGACGGGGATCCCAAGAGACCCAGTACTTC
CASSLRRGSQETQYF